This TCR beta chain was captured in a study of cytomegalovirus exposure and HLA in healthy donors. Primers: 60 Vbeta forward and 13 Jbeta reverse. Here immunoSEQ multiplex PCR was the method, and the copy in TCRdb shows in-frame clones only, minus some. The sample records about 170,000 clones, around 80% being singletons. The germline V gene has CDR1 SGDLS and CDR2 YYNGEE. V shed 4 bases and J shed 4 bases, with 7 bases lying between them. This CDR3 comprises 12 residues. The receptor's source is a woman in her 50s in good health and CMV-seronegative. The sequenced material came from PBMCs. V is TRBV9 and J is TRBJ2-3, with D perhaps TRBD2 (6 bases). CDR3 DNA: TGTGCCAGCAGCTGGGAGGCAGATACGCAGTATTTT. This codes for CASSWEADTQYF. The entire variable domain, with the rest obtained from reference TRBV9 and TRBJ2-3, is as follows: DSGVTQTPKHLITATGQRVTLRCSPRSGDLSVYWYQQSLDQGLQFLIQYYNGEERAKGNILERFSAQQFPDLHSELNLSSLELGDSALYFCASSWEADTQYFGPGTRLTVL.